This T cell receptor (beta chain) originates from a study of blood T cells in healthy people across ages (dated by TCRdb to about 2015). A note on the overall study: Template switching captured roughly one uniquely barcoded TCR beta cDNA molecule per two T cells in model experiments. The study measured age-related changes in TCR beta repertoire diversity using deep sequencing normalized with unique cDNA molecular identifiers. Donors were grouped into four age groups: young (average roughly 17 years), middle-aged (over 35), aged (around 56) and long-lived (about 82). To avoid experimental bias, donors of different ages were distributed randomly across sequencing lanes. The study analyzed two additional independent replicas of 1 million unique cDNA reads from the same blood draw for two donors, one aged 18 to 29 and one aged 80 or older.

This clonotype has a handful of counts. This clone's antigen is unknown. One base away there is no much larger clone; base qualities are not given. The study at large found these results: Since profiling was done on bulk unsorted PBMCs, naive and antigen-experienced compartments could not be conclusively compared. As age increased, observed TCR beta diversity per million T cells dropped in a roughly linear way, and a significant reduction was already evident by age about 40. There was a strong correlation between observed TCR beta diversity and the percentage of naive T cells measured by flow cytometry. Because donor CMV infection status was unknown, age-related changes in expanded clonotypes were potentially confounded. Total diversity estimates from one million sequenced T cells were considered lower bounds and underestimates. Compared with the aged group, the long-lived group had more naive CD4+ T cells, fewer expanded clones and increased TCR diversity, a pattern suggesting age selection.

Reading from cysteine to phenylalanine, the CDR3 counts 13 amino acids. Of all the DNA, just the CDR3 is kept, 39 bases in frame from base 1. As encoded in the germline V gene, CDR1 is KGHSH while CDR2 is LQKENI. The V and J ends are trimmed by 9 bases and 4 bases, leaving 15 bases between them. The donors were 40 or so Caucasian individuals from Russia, aged 6 to 90 years, who were systemically healthy. Each donor gave ten milliliters of peripheral blood, drawn into EDTA-treated Vacutainer tubes. PBMCs were isolated by Ficoll-Paque density-gradient centrifugation, with at least 7 million obtained per sample. Trizol reagent was used to extract total RNA from PBMCs, with at least 5 micrograms per sample. The percentages of naive CD45RAhigh/CD27high T cells were determined by flow cytometry on a PBMC aliquot from every donor. The method behind the library was 5' RACE. Data came from an Illumina HiSeq 2500. A second PCR of roughly 7 to 11 cycles was performed with a sample-barcoded 5' primer and a J-beta primer mix. A unique molecular identifier was introduced onto each TCR beta cDNA molecule by a template-switch 5' adaptor carrying 12 random nucleotides. At least 3 million CDR3-containing paired-end reads were obtained from each sample. The Mint cDNA synthesis kit, primed by a TRBC-specific oligonucleotide, was used to synthesize first-strand cDNA from all RNA. All cDNA was treated with uracil-DNA glycosylase and then went through a first 18-cycle PCR with the universal primers M1SS and BC2_uni_R. As for how the authors treated the data: For normalization, 1 million high-quality reads, each with a distinct molecular identifier, were randomly selected from each sample. Reads sharing molecular identifiers were discarded rather than binned into consensus sequences. MiTCR, run with a Q25 quality threshold and the strictest error-elimination algorithm, handled CDR3 identification, clonotype clustering and error correction. A nonparametric unseen species model with Euler transformation was used to estimate lower-bound total TCR beta diversity. TCRdb reran the public reads through fastp at Q25 and MiXCR, keeping productive beta chains. For every CDR3 protein sequence, its rows merge into one entry that carries the most common genes and DNA. The V and J calls were not made by the authors but by TCRdb's processing. This sample lists hundreds of thousands of distinct CDR3 sequences; approximately 22% were detected once. Of the sample, 22% falls within the top ten clones.

The origin of this receptor is a man aged 70-80 years in good health. Recombination joined TRBV18 with TRBJ2-5; TRBD2 is a weak D gene call, 6 bases matching. The sequenced sample was blood. CDR3 protein: CASSVRGGETQYF. The DNA is as follows: TGTGCCAGTTCGGTGAGGGGAGGAGAGACCCAGTACTTC.